These 12 T cell receptor beta chains originate from one sample sequenced in a study of T cells after yellow fever vaccination. TCRdb called the 5' RACE reads again in MiXCR, with one record for every CDR3 protein. The sample yields a few hundred thousand distinct CDR3 sequences, about 19% seen once. The input for sequencing was PBMCs, taken before the yellow fever booster vaccination. These receptors all stem from a man between 18 and 35 years old who received the YFV17D yellow fever vaccine.

The chain couples TRBV18 to TRBJ1-5; TRBD1 might be the D (5 bases). The CDR3 is 14 residues long. Germline V gene sequence: CDR1 KGHSH, CDR2 LQKENI. With 4 bases removed from V and 3 bases from J, the gap between germline ends came to 10 bases. In DNA form, the CDR3 reads TGTGCCAGCTCACGAGGGGTAGTCAATCAGCCCCAGCATTTT. As protein: CASSRGVVNQPQHF.

This clonotype was detected a few times. The CDR3 sequence: CASSPLLTSGGSYEQYF. In DNA, the CDR3 is TGTGCCAGCAGCCCGCTGCTGACTAGCGGGGGCTCCTACGAGCAGTACTTC. The V and J genes are TRBV7-6 and TRBJ2-7; TRBD2 matches 12 bases. The J segment lost 0 bases and the V segment lost 5 bases, leaving 8 bases of the junction unmatched. The CDR3 is 17 residues long. From germline, CDR1 is SGHVS and CDR2 FNYEAQ.

There are a few counts of this clonotype. This chain connects TRBV11-3 to TRBJ2-7; the match to TRBD1 covers 9 bases. The CDR3 consists of 14 residues. The V gene's germline CDR1 is SGHNT and CDR2 YENEEA. J was trimmed by 5 bases and V by 1 base; bases with no gene match: 3. The CDR3 nucleotides are TGTGCCAGCAGCTTAGTGGGACAGGGACACGAGCAGTACGTC. Translated: CASSLVGQGHEQYV.

This clonotype appeared a few times. The gene calls are TRBV7-9 and TRBJ1-2; no clear D gene. CDR1 and CDR2 (germline): SEHNR, FQNEAQ (reference sequence). V was clipped by 5 bases and J by 6 bases, with 22 bases between them. CDR3 length: 16 amino acids. As DNA, the CDR3 is TGTGCCAGCAGCCGACCCGTGGGCGTGAGTCGGGATGGCTACACCTTC. Protein product: CASSRPVGVSRDGYTF.

CDR3 nucleotide sequence: TGTGCCAGCAGTTACGCTGGGACTACCAACAATGAGCAGTTCTTC. Amino acid sequence: CASSYAGTTNNEQFF. The gene calls are TRBV6-5 and TRBJ2-1; 7 bases line up with TRBD2. The CDR3 has 15 residues. The junction had 6 bases not matched to a gene; V was cut back by 2 bases and J by 5 bases. In germline, CDR1 is MNHEY, CDR2 SVGAGI.

This clonotype was picked up many times. The gene calls are TRBV20-1 and TRBJ1-2; tentative D call: TRBD1 (6 bases). Germline values: CDR1 DFQATT, CDR2 SNEGSKA (reference sequence). V lost 6 bases and J 8 bases, leaving 13 bases between the germline ends. The CDR3 extends over 11 amino acids. CDR3 region: CSAEQGSGYTF. The CDR3 bases are TGCAGTGCCGAACAGGGTTCAGGCTACACCTTC.

The chain joins TRBV29-1 to TRBJ2-7, with D possibly being TRBD1 or TRBD2 (5 bases each). From germline, CDR1 is SQVTM and CDR2 ANQGSEA. The CDR3 totals 13 residues. The ends were cut back, 4 bases at V and 6 bases at J, with 16 bases in the middle. The CDR3: CSVGSLFGAEQYF. The DNA of the CDR3 is TGCAGCGTTGGGTCATTGTTCGGGGCCGAGCAGTACTTC.

This rearrangement joins TRBV12-3 or TRBV12-4 to TRBJ2-1; D may be TRBD1 (6 bases). The CDR3 totals 14 residues. V was trimmed by 7 bases and J by 7 bases, leaving 17 bases between them. The CDR3 spells CASTFLGGTNEQFF. DNA for the CDR3: TGTGCCAGCACCTTTCTAGGGGGTACGAATGAGCAGTTCTTC.

This clonotype has more than one count but fewer than ten. This chain connects TRBV5-6 to TRBJ2-5, with D perhaps TRBD1 (6 bases). Deletions cut 4 bases from V and 5 bases from J, with 15 bases between. This CDR3 is built from 14 residues. Germline-derived CDR1 and CDR2 are SGHDT and YYEEEE. Here the CDR3 DNA reads TGTGCCAGCAGCCTACCCTACAGGGAGGAGACCCAGTACTTC. It is translated as CASSLPYREETQYF.

This clonotype appeared a few times. The J gene is TRBJ1-2, the V gene TRBV5-1; TRBD1 matches 10 bases. Germline-derived CDR1 and CDR2 are SGHRS and YFSETQ. Unmatched junction bases numbered 3, after V lost 1 base and J lost 0 bases. The CDR3 has 16 amino acids. The DNA for the CDR3 is TGCGCCAGCAGCTTGTGGGACAGGGGCTCTAACTATGGCTACACCTTC. Its protein is CASSLWDRGSNYGYTF. The variable domain in full, with the rest retrieved from reference TRBV5-1 and TRBJ1-2, is KAGVTQTPRYLIKTRGQQVTLSCSPISGHRSVSWYQQTPGQGLQFLFEYFSETQRNKGNFPGRFSGRQFSNSRSEMNVSTLELGDSALYLCASSLWDRGSNYGYTFGSGTRLTVV.

This chain links TRBV7-2 with TRBJ2-5, with unresolved D. V was pared by 0 bases and J by 1 base, with 9 bases between. Germline lookup yields CDR1 SGHTA and CDR2 FQGNSA. The CDR3 contains 15 residues. The CDR3 nucleotides are TGTGCCAGCAGCTTAGCGTGGCGGAGCCAAGAGACCCAGTACTTC. Encoded protein: CASSLAWRSQETQYF.

The rearrangement joins TRBV5-1 to TRBJ1-5; TRBD1 agrees at 8 bases. Unmatched junction bases numbered 7, after V lost 2 bases and J lost 3 bases. CDR1 is SGHRS and CDR2 is YFSETQ in the germline V gene. This CDR3 region has 16 residues. The CDR3 nucleotides are TGCGCCAGCAGCTTAGACAGGGGACGGTCCAATCAGCCCCAGCATTTT. It specifies CASSLDRGRSNQPQHF.